This T cell receptor beta chain was captured in a study of cytomegalovirus exposure and HLA in healthy donors. Study as a whole: Some 90 million unique TCRs from HLA-typed donors were held in an early data release.

Researchers ran the PCR with 60 Vbeta and 13 Jbeta primers. The table came from immunoSEQ multiplex PCR; TCRdb's copy has only in-frame clones and leaves some out. The table records around 62,000 clones, more than 80% of them present only once. This clone turned up a few times. Its antigen is unidentified. Regarding the study as a whole: When a later analysis was performed, an Asian-associated ancestry cluster reportedly had fewer N-insertions than the roughly 700-donor mean.

The sequenced sample consisted of PBMCs. The sequence was collected from a young woman in good health and CMV-seronegative.

CDR3 protein: CASSDGRGGVNEQFF. The CDR3 DNA is TGTGCCAGCAGTGATGGGCGGGGGGGCGTGAATGAGCAGTTCTTC. V gene TRBV6-4 combines with J gene TRBJ2-1; the match to TRBD2 covers 9 bases. Germline V lookup: CDR1 MRHNA, CDR2 SNTAGT. The V segment lost 3 bases and the J segment 7 bases; nucleotides outside the gene matches: 7. The CDR3 covers 15 residues.